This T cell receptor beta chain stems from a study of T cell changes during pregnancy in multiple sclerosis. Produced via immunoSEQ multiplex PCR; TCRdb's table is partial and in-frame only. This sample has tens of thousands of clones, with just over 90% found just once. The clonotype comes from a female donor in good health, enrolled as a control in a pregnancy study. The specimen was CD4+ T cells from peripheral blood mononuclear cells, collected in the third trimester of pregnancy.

This CDR3 reads CASSYSIGTGELFF. CDR3 nucleotides: TGTGCCAGCAGTTACTCGATCGGCACCGGGGAGCTGTTTTTT. The V gene is TRBV6-5, the J gene TRBJ2-2; D remains unclear. Germline CDR1 is MNHEY and CDR2 is SVGAGI. Trimming pared 0 bases from V and 4 bases from J, leaving 6 bases between. The CDR3 covers 14 residues.